This TCR beta chain is from a study of CD8+ T cells in alopecia areata. Study overall: Treated patients swallowed 5 to 10 mg of oral tofacitinib twice daily.

Whole-study results and caveats: Across lesional scalp, and particularly alopecia totalis/universalis, clonality surpassed that of normal scalp.

Details on this clone: Its antigen is currently unknown.

As to treatment: oral pan-JAK inhibitor, 5-10 mg twice daily. Lesional scalp tissue (obtained by punch biopsy) and peripheral blood were collected from alopecia areata patients. The germline V and J ends were trimmed by 3 bases and 10 bases, with 13 bases remaining between them. Germline values: CDR1 SGHTA, CDR2 FQGNSA. CDR3 length equals 13 residues. The authors extracted RNA and reverse transcribed it into cDNA as the sequencing template. The protocol was immunoSEQ multiplex PCR, while the TCRdb copy is restricted to in-frame clones and leaves out a portion. The table includes about 12,000 clones, about 65% detected once.

The receptor's source is a human donor with alopecia areata. The sequences come from skin, collected at week 4, from a patient treated with tofacitinib. The chain joins TRBV7-2 to TRBJ2-1; perhaps TRBD2 as D (6 bases). The CDR3 bases are TGTGCCAGCAGCTTTCGGGGGACGAAAGAGCAGTTCTTC. Its protein is CASSFRGTKEQFF.